This record concerns one TCR beta chain sequence. Its antigen remains unknown. This CDR3 is 14 amino acids long. J was trimmed by 3 bases and V by 4 bases; bases with no gene match: 5. Germline V lookup: CDR1 MNHEY, CDR2 SVGAGI. Treatment: oral pan-JAK inhibitor, 5-10 mg twice daily. Lesional scalp tissue (obtained by punch biopsy) and peripheral blood were collected from alopecia areata patients. PBMCs served as the source from which CD4+ and CD8+ T cells were sorted. This entry is derived from a study of CD8+ T cells in alopecia areata. Overall study findings and caveats: Having one nonresponder leaves uncertain how baseline CD8+ expansion relates to response.

Extracted RNA was reverse transcribed, and the resulting cDNA served as sequencing template. Generated by immunoSEQ multiplex PCR, the TCRdb table keeps only in-frame clones and is missing some. The sample shows around 270,000 clones, 58% of them seen only once. The source material was CD4+ T cells sorted from blood, sampled at week 24, from a patient treated with tofacitinib. The chain carries TRBV6-5 and TRBJ1-2, with TRBD1 identical over 7 bases. The receptor's source is a human donor with alopecia areata. Here the CDR3 DNA reads TGTGCCAGCAGTTCGGGACAGCCCGACTATGGCTACACCTTC. This translates into CASSSGQPDYGYTF.